Following are 20 T cell receptor beta chains from one sample sequenced in a study of blood T cell repertoires in COVID-19. Produced via immunoSEQ multiplex PCR; TCRdb's table is partial and in-frame only. The sample includes about 110,000 clones, more than 70% of them seen just once. Material for sequencing was peripheral blood. The receptor set was obtained from a man aged 35 to 55 with active or convalescent COVID-19.

The chain is built from TRBV2 and TRBJ1-5; D remains unclear. With 6 bases removed from V and 0 bases from J, the gap between germline ends came to 9 bases. Germline CDR1 SNHLY, CDR2 FYNNEI. There are 14 residues in the CDR3. The DNA for the CDR3 is TGTGCCAGCAGCCGGGAGTATAGCAATCAGCCCCAGCATTTT. It translates to CASSREYSNQPQHF.

A note on this clone: A read error may explain this, as a much larger clone is one base away. The rearrangement uses TRBV19 and TRBJ2-2; 9 positions agree with TRBD1. Looked up from germline, CDR1 is LNHDA and CDR2 is SQIVND (reference sequence). This CDR3 contains 15 residues. V trimming: 5 bases; J trimming: 0 bases; junction bases outside the gene matches: 1. The CDR3 coding sequence is TGTGCCAGTAGTCGACAGGGGGCGAACACCGGGGAGCTGTTTTTT. Its protein product is CASSRQGANTGELFF.

The chain couples TRBV12-3 or TRBV12-4 to TRBJ1-2; 9 positions match TRBD1. CDR3 length equals 13 residues. The V segment lost 2 bases and the J segment 6 bases; nucleotides outside the gene matches: 1. CDR3 region: CASSLTGGHGYTF. Here the CDR3 DNA reads TGTGCCAGCAGTTTAACAGGGGGCCATGGCTACACCTTC.

The chain joins TRBV27 to TRBJ1-2; TRBD1 matches at 8 bases. The V gene end was trimmed by 4 bases and the J gene end by 4 bases; junction bases not matched to a gene: 5. The CDR3 spans 14 residues. Germline CDR1 and CDR2: MNHEY and SMNVEV (reference sequence). This chain's CDR3 is CASSSVTGGYGYTF. The CDR3 nucleotides are TGTGCCAGCAGTTCGGTCACAGGGGGCTATGGCTACACCTTC.

V gene TRBV5-1 combines with J gene TRBJ2-5, with 12 nucleotides matching TRBD2. This CDR3 has 15 amino acids. V dropped 7 bases and J dropped 4; count of bases not matched to a gene: 8. CDR1 and CDR2 (germline): SGHRS, YFSETQ. CDR3 protein: CASESSGRAGETQYF. For the CDR3, the DNA is TGCGCCAGCGAATCTAGCGGGAGGGCCGGAGAGACCCAGTACTTC.

This chain links TRBV19 with TRBJ2-3; tentatively, D is TRBD2 (5 bases). Per germline, CDR1 LNHDA and CDR2 SQIVND (reference sequence). The CDR3 is 15 amino acids. V was cut by 1 base and J by 0 bases, with 8 bases left in between. In nucleotides, the CDR3 is TGTGCCAGTAGTATAGGACTACCAAGCACAGATACGCAGTATTTT. Translation: CASSIGLPSTDTQYF.

The chain couples TRBV6-6 to TRBJ1-1; 9 nucleotides agree with TRBD1. Germline lookup yields CDR1 MNHNY and CDR2 SVGAGI (reference sequence). J lost 4 bases, V lost 5 bases, and 5 bases had no gene match. This CDR3 contains 14 residues. The CDR3 DNA reads TGTGCCAGCAGTCCACAGGGGGCTGTCACTGAAGCTTTCTTT. Amino acid sequence: CASSPQGAVTEAFF.

The chain links TRBV19 to TRBJ2-1, with TRBD2 matching over 12 bases. The CDR3 sequence is 15 residues long. CDR1 LNHDA and CDR2 SQIVND come from the germline V gene (reference sequence). The J segment lost 8 bases and the V segment lost 9 bases, leaving 11 bases of the junction unmatched. The CDR3 spells CASASGRAGGYEQFF. CDR3 coding DNA: TGTGCCAGCGCTAGCGGGAGGGCCGGGGGGTATGAGCAGTTCTTC.

The chain links TRBV24-1 to TRBJ2-3; TRBD2 agrees at 10 bases. Germline lookup yields CDR1 KGHDR and CDR2 SFDVKD. The V gene end was trimmed by 3 bases and the J gene end by 4 bases; junction bases not matched to a gene: 9. The CDR3 is 17 amino acids. The CDR3 DNA reads as TGTGCCACCAGTGATACTCCTTCTAGCGGGAGAGCAGATACGCAGTATTTT. Protein sequence: CATSDTPSSGRADTQYF.

The CDR3 sequence: CASSQVGTANEKLFF. The CDR3 bases are TGCGCCAGCAGCCAAGTTGGGACTGCAAATGAAAAACTGTTTTTT. The rearrangement joins TRBV4-1 to TRBJ1-4, with D possibly TRBD1 on 5 matching bases. This CDR3 region has 15 residues. The V and J ends lost 1 base and 5 bases respectively, with 11 bases between them. Germline CDR1 and CDR2: MGHRA and YSYEKL.

The CDR3 sequence is CASSYEGLGADTQYF. In DNA form, the CDR3 reads TGTGCCAGCAGTTACGAGGGACTAGGGGCAGATACGCAGTATTTT. V and J are TRBV6-6 and TRBJ2-3; the match to TRBD2 covers 8 bases. The CDR3 is 15 residues long. Trimming cost V 2 bases and J 4 bases; bases outside gene matches: 5. The germline CDR1 and CDR2 sequences are MNHNY and SVGAGI (reference sequence).

The V and J genes are TRBV6-2 or TRBV6-3 and TRBJ2-2; 9 bases agree with TRBD1. V lost 6 bases, J lost 6 bases, and 17 bases stayed unmatched. Germline lookup yields CDR1 MNHEY and CDR2 SVGEGT. This CDR3 contains 18 residues. Written as DNA, the CDR3 is TGTGCCAGCAGCCGAAACAGGGGGCTAATTCTAGCGTCCGGGGAGCTGTTTTTT. Residues: CASSRNRGLILASGELFF.

The chain carries TRBV5-8 and TRBJ1-5, with 9 bases that match TRBD1. The CDR3 has 16 amino acids. Germline-derived CDR1 and CDR2 are SGHTS and YDEGEE. J was trimmed by 2 bases and V by 4 bases; bases with no gene match: 7. The CDR3 loop reads CASSPGTGLGNQPQHF. CDR3 coding DNA: TGTGCCAGCAGCCCAGGGACAGGGTTGGGCAATCAGCCCCAGCATTTT.

V is TRBV7-9 and J is TRBJ1-4; perhaps TRBD1 as D (5 bases). The length of the CDR3 is 13 residues. Germline V gives CDR1 SEHNR, CDR2 FQNEAQ (reference sequence). Trimming cost V 4 bases and J 13 bases, with 16 bases left between them. CDR3 loop: CASSSAGPWGLFF. The CDR3 region has the DNA TGTGCCAGCAGCTCGGCGGGACCTTGGGGACTGTTTTTT.

The rearrangement links TRBV6-5 to TRBJ1-5; D remains unclear. Germline V gene sequence: CDR1 MNHEY, CDR2 SVGAGI. The ends were cut back, 7 bases at V and 4 bases at J, with 8 bases in the middle. This CDR3 has 12 amino acids. The CDR3 spells CASKAGNQPQHF. For the CDR3, the DNA is TGTGCCAGCAAGGCAGGAAATCAGCCCCAGCATTTT.

The chain combines TRBV14 with TRBJ2-1; 9 nucleotides line up with TRBD2. CDR3 length equals 17 residues. The J segment lost 5 bases and the V segment lost 2 bases, leaving 10 bases of the junction unmatched. Germline values: CDR1 SGHDN, CDR2 FVKESK. CDR3 loop: CASSQLRSGRSHNEQFF. DNA for the CDR3: TGTGCCAGCAGCCAACTACGAAGCGGGAGGTCGCACAATGAGCAGTTCTTC.

The chain employs TRBV6-6 and TRBJ2-5; D unclear. The CDR3 has 13 residues. In germline, CDR1 is MNHNY, CDR2 SVGAGI (reference sequence). V lost 4 bases, J lost 2 bases, and 8 bases lay in between. CDR3: CASSLQFQETQYF. CDR3 DNA sequence: TGTGCCAGCAGTTTACAGTTTCAAGAGACCCAGTACTTC.

This clone occurred once. This rearrangement joins TRBV27 to TRBJ2-7; 9 bases align to TRBD1. The CDR3 has 12 amino acids. J was trimmed by 2 bases and V by 10 bases; bases with no gene match: 3. The V gene's germline CDR1 is MNHEY and CDR2 SMNVEV (reference sequence). The CDR3 loop is CATGTGTYEQYF. CDR3 coding DNA: TGTGCCACCGGGACAGGGACCTACGAGCAGTACTTC.

The chain employs TRBV19 and TRBJ1-2; D is unresolved. The CDR3 runs to 13 residues. Germline CDR1 reads LNHDA; CDR2 reads SQIVND (reference sequence). V lost 1 base and J 2 bases, leaving 5 bases between the germline ends. The CDR3 DNA reads TGTGCCAGTAGTATAGGAGAAAACTATGGCTACACCTTC. It specifies CASSIGENYGYTF.

This chain connects TRBV19 to TRBJ2-2, with TRBD1 matching 7 bases. The CDR3 covers 15 residues. CDR1 and CDR2 from the germline V gene are LNHDA and SQIVND (reference sequence). V gave up 6 bases and J gave up 5 bases; unmatched junction bases: 9. CDR3 DNA sequence: TGTGCCAGTAGAAGACAGGGTAGTAATACCGGGGAGCTGTTTTTT. Residues: CASRRQGSNTGELFF.